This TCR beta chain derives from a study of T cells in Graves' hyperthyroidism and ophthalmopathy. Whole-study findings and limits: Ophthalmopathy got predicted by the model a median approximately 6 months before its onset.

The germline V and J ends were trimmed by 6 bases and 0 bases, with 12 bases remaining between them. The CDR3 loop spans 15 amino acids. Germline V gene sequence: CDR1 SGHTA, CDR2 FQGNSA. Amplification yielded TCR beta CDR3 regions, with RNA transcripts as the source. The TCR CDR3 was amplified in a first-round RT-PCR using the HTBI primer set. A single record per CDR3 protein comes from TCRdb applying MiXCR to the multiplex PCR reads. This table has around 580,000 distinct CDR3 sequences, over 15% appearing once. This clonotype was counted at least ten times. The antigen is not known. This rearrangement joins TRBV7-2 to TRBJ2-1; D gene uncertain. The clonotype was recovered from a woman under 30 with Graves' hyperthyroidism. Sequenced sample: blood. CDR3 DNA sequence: TGTGCCAGCAGTTTATTTCCAGGCTCCTACAATGAGCAGTTCTTC. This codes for CASSLFPGSYNEQFF.